These 10 T cell receptor beta chains share one sample of origin, sequenced in a study of T-cell memory formation after mild COVID-19. TCRdb reprocessed the 5' RACE reads with MiXCR, giving one entry per CDR3 protein. The sample lists more than 150,000 distinct CDR3 sequences, about a fifth occurring once. Source material: PBMCs or a T cell subset sorted from them (not recorded which). These receptors were collected from a man aged 18 to 30 who had mild COVID-19 (a few samples of this study predate the infection). Cell type and time point are not known.

This clonotype has only a few counts. The V call is TRBV2, the J call TRBJ2-5; D remains unclear. Germline CDR1 and CDR2: SNHLY and FYNNEI. V was shortened by 2 bases and J by 1 base, with 5 bases between the two germline ends. This CDR3 contains 13 residues. This chain's CDR3 is CASSESVQETQYF. In DNA form, the CDR3 reads TGTGCCAGCAGTGAAAGCGTCCAAGAGACCCAGTACTTC. Supplemented by reference TRBV2 and TRBJ2-5, the full variable domain reads EPEVTQTPSHQVTQMGQEVILRCVPISNHLYFYWYRQILGQKVEFLVSFYNNEISEKSEIFDDQFSVERPDGSNFTLKIRSTKLEDSAMYFCASSESVQETQYFGPGTRLLVL.

This clonotype was found a few times. The chain employs TRBV11-2 and TRBJ2-6; D is unclear. Germline-derived CDR1 and CDR2 are SGHAT and FQNNGV. Trimming left V 5 bases short and J 4 bases short, with 21 bases between. This CDR3 spans 18 amino acids. In DNA form, the CDR3 reads TGTGCCAGCAGCCCTCGTGGCGGTGGGCTCGGGGGGGCCAACGTCCTGACTTTC. Encoded protein: CASSPRGGGLGGANVLTF.

V gene TRBV6-5 combines with J gene TRBJ2-6; D not certain. The CDR3 has 15 amino acids. Germline CDR1 and CDR2: MNHEY and SVGAGI. Trimming took off 3 bases at V and 1 base at J, with 7 bases between the two ends. The DNA for the CDR3 is TGTGCCAGCAGTTATGGCAGGTCTGGGGCCAACGTCCTGACTTTC. Its translation is CASSYGRSGANVLTF.

Only a few counts were recorded for this clonotype. The V and J genes are TRBV20-1 and TRBJ1-2; the D is unclear. This CDR3 contains 9 residues. Trimming took 0 bases from V and 10 from J, leaving 3 bases between them. Germline V lookup: CDR1 DFQATT, CDR2 SNEGSKA (reference sequence). The CDR3: CSARDAYTF. The CDR3 region has the DNA TGCAGTGCTAGAGATGCCTACACCTTC.

The J gene is TRBJ2-3, the V gene TRBV7-2; D perhaps matches TRBD2 (7 bases). The CDR3 runs 15 residues. V was cut by 4 bases and J by 6 bases, with 17 bases left in between. Germline CDR1 and CDR2: SGHTA and FQGNSA. CDR3 sequence: CASSSDGGGWDTQYF. In nucleotides, the CDR3 is TGTGCCAGCAGCTCCGATGGGGGGGGCTGGGATACGCAGTATTTT.

The sample holds a few counts of this clonotype. This rearrangement joins TRBV10-3 to TRBJ1-6; D may be TRBD1 (5 bases). The germline V gene has CDR1 ENHRY and CDR2 SYGVKD. The CDR3 loop spans 15 amino acids. V was pared by 0 bases and J by 9 bases, with 12 bases between. The CDR3 DNA reads TGTGCCATCAGTGAGTCAGGCAGGGCCCTTTCACCCCTCCACTTT. Residues: CAISESGRALSPLHF.

The rearrangement uses TRBV29-1 and TRBJ2-3; TRBD2 might be the D (5 bases). V lost 7 bases and J lost 3, with 5 bases in between. The germline V gene has CDR1 SQVTM and CDR2 ANQGSEA. CDR3 size: 10 residues. CDR3 sequence (DNA): TGCAGCGGAGGGACAGATACGCAGTATTTT. As protein: CSGGTDTQYF.

This clonotype appeared a few times. The chain links TRBV5-1 to TRBJ1-6; a weak D match, TRBD1 (6 bases). This CDR3 contains 14 residues. Germline CDR1 is SGHRS and CDR2 is YFSETQ. V was clipped by 3 bases and J by 6 bases, with 10 bases between them. The CDR3: CASSSGQTNSPLHF. The CDR3 coding sequence is TGCGCCAGCAGCTCCGGACAGACTAATTCACCCCTCCACTTT.

The chain uses TRBV5-5 and TRBJ1-1; TRBD1 agrees at 8 bases. CDR3 size: 14 residues. The germline V gene encodes CDR1 SGHKS and CDR2 YYEKEE (reference sequence). V shed 2 bases and J 4 bases; nucleotides not matched to a gene: 4. CDR3 region: CASSFATGGTEAFF. CDR3 sequence (DNA): TGTGCCAGCAGCTTCGCTACAGGGGGCACTGAAGCTTTCTTT.

The chain joins TRBV4-1 to TRBJ2-7; 10 bases line up with TRBD1. V gave up 6 bases and J gave up 2 bases; unmatched junction bases: 7. This CDR3 has 15 residues. Germline CDR1 MGHRA, CDR2 YSYEKL. The CDR3 sequence is CASSYPGTGAYEQYF. For the CDR3, the DNA is TGCGCCAGCAGTTACCCCGGGACAGGGGCCTACGAGCAGTACTTC.